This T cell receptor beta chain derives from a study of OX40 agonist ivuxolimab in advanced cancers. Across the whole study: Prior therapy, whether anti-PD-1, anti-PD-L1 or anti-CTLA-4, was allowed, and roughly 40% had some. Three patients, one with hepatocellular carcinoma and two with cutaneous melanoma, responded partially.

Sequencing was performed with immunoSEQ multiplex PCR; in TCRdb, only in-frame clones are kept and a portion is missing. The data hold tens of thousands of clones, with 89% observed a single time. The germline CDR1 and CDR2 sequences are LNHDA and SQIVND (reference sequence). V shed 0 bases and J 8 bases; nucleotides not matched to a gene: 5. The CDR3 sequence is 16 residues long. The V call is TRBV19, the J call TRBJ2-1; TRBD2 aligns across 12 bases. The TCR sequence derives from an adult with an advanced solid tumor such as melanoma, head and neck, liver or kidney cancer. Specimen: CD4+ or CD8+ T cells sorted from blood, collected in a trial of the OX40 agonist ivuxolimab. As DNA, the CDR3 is TGTGCCAGTAGTATAGATACGGCTAGCGGGAGGGATGAGCAGTTCTTC. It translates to CASSIDTASGRDEQFF.